These T cell receptor beta chains were read from a single sample in a study of cytomegalovirus exposure and HLA in healthy donors. TCRdb keeps only in-frame clones here, not all; method: immunoSEQ multiplex PCR. The table records 95,000 to 150,000 clones, over 60% of them present only once. Source material: PBMCs. The receptor source for this set is a middle-aged woman in good health and CMV-seropositive. CDR3s include the opening cysteine and the closing phenylalanine or tryptophan. The D gene is left open where the match is weak. Clone size is stated in some rows and not others, as once, few, many or a class when expanded.

J: TRBJ2-1; V: TRBV19; D: TRBD2; size: -; CDR3: CASSFLAGKSGSYNEQFF; DNA: TGTGCCAGTAGTTTCCTAGCGGGAAAATCAGGCTCCTACAATGAGCAGTTCTTC
J: TRBJ2-7; V: TRBV27; D: TRBD2; size: few; CDR3: CASSFQSSGSSEQYF; DNA: TGTGCCAGCAGTTTTCAGTCTAGCGGGAGCTCCGAGCAGTACTTC
J: TRBJ2-7; V: TRBV2; D: TRBD1; size: few; CDR3: CASSQQGATYEQYF; DNA: TGTGCCAGCAGTCAGCAGGGGGCGACCTACGAGCAGTACTTC
J: TRBJ2-1; V: TRBV7-3; D: -; size: -; CDR3: CASSLEGWDTGSDEQFF; DNA: TGTGCCAGCAGCTTAGAGGGTTGGGACACGGGTTCGGATGAGCAGTTCTTC
J: TRBJ1-2; V: TRBV15; D: -; size: -; CDR3: CATSRGGRGYTF; DNA: TGTGCCACCAGCAGGGGGGGACGGGGCTACACCTTC
J: TRBJ2-7; V: TRBV23-1; D: -; size: -; CDR3: CASSRGTPVQSPDYEQYF; DNA: TGCGCCAGCAGTCGGGGGACACCGGTGCAATCCCCCGATTACGAGCAGTACTTC
J: TRBJ1-1; V: TRBV6-6; D: TRBD1; size: -; CDR3: CASNWDRDTEAFF; DNA: TGTGCCAGCAATTGGGACAGGGACACTGAAGCTTTCTTT
J: TRBJ2-1; V: TRBV6-6; D: TRBD1; size: -; CDR3: CASRNGQGGYNEQFF; DNA: TGTGCCAGCAGGAACGGACAGGGGGGGTACAATGAGCAGTTCTTC
J: TRBJ1-2; V: TRBV28; D: TRBD1; size: -; CDR3: CASSTTDRAGYTF; DNA: TGTGCCAGCAGCACTACCGACAGGGCTGGCTACACCTTC
J: TRBJ2-2; V: TRBV4-1; D: TRBD1; size: once; CDR3: CASSQGGHRGRFDHTGELFF; DNA: TGCGCCAGCAGCCAAGGGGGTCACAGGGGGCGATTTGACCACACCGGGGAGCTGTTTTTT
J: TRBJ1-2; V: TRBV7-3; D: TRBD1; size: -; CDR3: CASSLAGTVDGYTF; DNA: TGTGCCAGCAGCCTAGCCGGGACAGTAGATGGCTACACCTTC
J: TRBJ2-1; V: TRBV7-9; D: TRBD1; size: -; CDR3: CASSLVTTGVSYNEQFF; DNA: TGTGCCAGCAGCTTAGTGACGACAGGGGTATCCTACAATGAGCAGTTCTTC
J: TRBJ2-2; V: TRBV25-1; D: -; size: -; CDR3: CASSDPAESGTGELFF; DNA: TGTGCCAGCAGTGACCCGGCCGAGTCGGGCACCGGGGAGCTGTTTTTT
J: TRBJ1-1; V: TRBV7-9; D: TRBD1; size: -; CDR3: CSSSGTGGWAFF; DNA: TGTTCCAGCAGCGGAACAGGGGGCTGGGCTTTCTTT
J: TRBJ1-1; V: TRBV13; D: TRBD1; size: few; CDR3: CASSWDRGPEAFF; DNA: TGTGCCAGCAGCTGGGACAGGGGGCCTGAAGCTTTCTTT
J: TRBJ2-2; V: TRBV7-3; D: -; size: -; CDR3: CSSSLFGGELFF; DNA: TGTTCCAGCAGCTTATTCGGCGGGGAGCTGTTTTTT
J: TRBJ1-1; V: TRBV23-1; D: TRBD1; size: -; CDR3: CASTDRGRGMGTEAFF; DNA: TGCGCCAGCACTGACAGGGGCCGGGGGATGGGCACTGAAGCTTTCTTT
J: TRBJ1-2; V: TRBV4-1; D: -; size: few; CDR3: CASSQDKGSSFGYTF; DNA: TGCGCCAGCAGCCAAGATAAGGGGTCCTCTTTTGGCTACACCTTC
J: TRBJ1-2; V: TRBV5-6; D: TRBD1; size: -; CDR3: CASSGGQAGSYGYTF; DNA: TGTGCCAGCAGCGGGGGACAGGCAGGGAGCTATGGCTACACCTTC
J: TRBJ2-2; V: TRBV12-5; D: TRBD1; size: -; CDR3: CASGWATGTAGELFF; DNA: TGTGCTAGTGGTTGGGCGACAGGGACCGCCGGGGAGCTGTTTTTT
J: TRBJ2-3; V: TRBV6-4; D: -; size: -; CDR3: CASSLQGTDTQYF; DNA: TGTGCCAGCAGTCTCCAGGGCACAGATACGCAGTATTTT
J: TRBJ2-3; V: TRBV5-1; D: -; size: -; CDR3: CASAALRDTQYF; DNA: TGCGCCAGCGCCGCCCTCAGAGATACGCAGTATTTT
J: TRBJ2-1; V: TRBV28; D: TRBD2; size: -; CDR3: CASRGSGYNEQFF; DNA: TGTGCCAGCAGGGGTAGCGGGTACAATGAGCAGTTCTTC
J: TRBJ2-7; V: TRBV19; D: TRBD1; size: -; CDR3: CASSIRGPAYEQYF; DNA: TGTGCCAGTAGTATCAGGGGGCCGGCCTACGAGCAGTACTTC
J: TRBJ1-1; V: TRBV6-5; D: -; size: -; CDR3: CASRGRTEAFF; DNA: TGTGCCAGCAGAGGGAGAACTGAAGCTTTCTTT
J: TRBJ1-4; V: TRBV5-1; D: TRBD1; size: -; CDR3: CASSLYPQGGGNEKLFF; DNA: TGCGCCAGCAGCTTGTACCCCCAGGGGGGTGGTAACGAAAAACTGTTTTTT
J: TRBJ1-2; V: TRBV15; D: -; size: -; CDR3: CATSMDTYIYGYTF; DNA: TGTGCCACCAGCATGGACACGTACATCTATGGCTACACCTTC
J: TRBJ2-3; V: TRBV2; D: -; size: -; CDR3: CASRGISTDTQYF; DNA: TGTGCCAGTCGGGGTATTAGCACAGATACGCAGTATTTT
J: TRBJ1-5; V: TRBV2; D: -; size: -; CDR3: CASSGGENQPQHF; DNA: TGTGCCAGCTCTGGGGGCGAAAATCAGCCCCAGCATTTT
J: TRBJ2-1; V: TRBV27; D: -; size: -; CDR3: CALGQTPYHEQFF; DNA: TGTGCCCTGGGGCAGACACCCTACCATGAGCAGTTCTTC
J: TRBJ2-5; V: TRBV25-1; D: TRBD1; size: -; CDR3: CASSDPTGEETQYF; DNA: TGTGCCAGCAGTGACCCCACAGGGGAGGAGACCCAGTACTTC
J: TRBJ2-1; V: TRBV23-1; D: -; size: -; CDR3: CASSHSNEQFF; DNA: TGCGCCAGCAGTCATAGCAATGAGCAGTTCTTC
J: TRBJ2-1; V: TRBV2; D: TRBD1; size: -; CDR3: CASSGGWTGGSGEQFF; DNA: TGTGCCAGCAGTGGGGGATGGACAGGGGGATCGGGTGAGCAGTTCTTC
J: TRBJ1-2; V: TRBV14; D: TRBD1; size: few; CDR3: CASSQDPGPGQNYGYTF; DNA: TGTGCCAGCAGCCAAGATCCTGGTCCGGGACAGAACTATGGCTACACCTTC
J: TRBJ1-1; V: TRBV19; D: TRBD1; size: -; CDR3: CASISRTGDTEAFF; DNA: TGTGCCAGTATTTCCAGGACAGGGGACACTGAAGCTTTCTTT
J: TRBJ2-1; V: TRBV4-2; D: -; size: -; CDR3: CASSQVTRVVNEQFF; DNA: TGTGCCAGCAGCCAAGTGACTAGGGTTGTCAATGAGCAGTTCTTC
J: TRBJ2-3; V: TRBV27; D: TRBD2; size: -; CDR3: CASTRLATDTQYF; DNA: TGTGCCAGCACCCGACTAGCCACAGATACGCAGTATTTT
J: TRBJ1-4; V: TRBV5-6; D: -; size: -; CDR3: CASSLAGSNEKLFF; DNA: TGTGCCAGCAGCTTGGCAGGCAGTAATGAAAAACTGTTTTTT